What follows describes a single T cell receptor beta chain. Its specific antigen is unknown. Nothing much larger sits one base from this clone, and base qualities are not available. The data derive from a study of beta chain features in type 1 diabetes listed by TCRdb under 2018. Background for the entire study: Patients and healthy donors did not differ in mean age, gender distribution, total cell number or subset yield. Across all samples, around 100 million sorted cells were examined, and cell number per subset correlated strongly with RNA yield. The study compared the TCRB repertoires of sorted circulating CD4+ T cell subsets in recently diagnosed type 1 diabetes patients with those in matched healthy donors. Regulatory and stem cell-like memory subsets were isolated from only 8 patients and roughly eight healthy donors, whereas naive and central memory subsets came from all 30 or so donors. Overall study results and their limits: Naive, central memory and regulatory TCRB repertoires appeared to be more similar among patients than among healthy donors. Patients with type 1 diabetes made fewer insertions and deleted more nucleotides at VDJ recombination sites, implying thymic rearrangement abnormalities. Because small numbers of individuals were included in the HLA sub-analyses, any influence of HLA type on TCRB rearrangement was left unresolved. Because cDNA rather than genomic DNA was sequenced, highly expressing activated cells could have been over-represented, although no difference in activation and CD3 levels was found between groups. Shorter templates might be favored by PCR, yet because patient and control samples were amplified and corrected together, any such skew would affect both groups equally. Type 1 diabetes patients showed a moderate but significant shortening of TCRB CDR3 length in all four CD4+ subsets.

The High Capacity cDNA Reverse Transcription Kit was used to reverse transcribe all of the isolated RNA, meaning that expressed TCRB transcripts were what got sequenced. Deep immunoSEQ sequencing was applied to naive, central memory and regulatory T cell samples, giving an average of approximately 3.8 million total reads per sample. After sorted cells were lysed in RLT buffer, RNA was extracted with DNase-treated RNeasy Micro or Mini kits, with the choice depending on cell number. Each cell subset was processed separately to prevent cross-contamination, with patient and healthy donor samples processed together. Using the immunoSEQ multiplex PCR, TCRB sequences were amplified from cDNA into 87-bp fragments spanning the CDR3 region. Sequencing of the amplicons was done on the Illumina HiSeq platform. The authors processed their data as follows. PCR bias was computationally corrected using synthetic template baselines, reads within Hamming distance 2 were collapsed, and singletons that could not be merged were discarded. Reads were aligned against IMGT to assign V, D and J genes, CDR3 length and insertions or deletions at six rearrangement sites. Within each subset, clonotype counts were normalized to the number of sorted cells before true diversity and Gini coefficients were calculated with the tcR R package. The overlap coefficient, calculated on TCRB nucleotide sequences, was used to measure repertoire sharing. Out-of-frame TCRB sequences from naive cells were analyzed to stand in for the pre-selection repertoire. TCRdb holds this immuneACCESS table with in-frame rearrangements only. Some clones are missing; in checked studies, unresolved V genes explain under half, and the rest has no known cause. V, J and clone size are those of that table, while D and trimming were read from the DNA. Across this sample there are over 600,000 clones, with under 15% seen only once. The ten largest make up about 0.11% of the sample.

From each donor, a single peripheral blood sample of about 120 mL on average was drawn into heparinised tubes. A BD FACSAria II was used to sort naive, central memory, regulatory and stem cell-like memory CD4+ T cells with a panel that included CD45RO, CCR7, CD25, CD127, CD95 and CD27. All sorted populations exceeded 95% purity. PBMCs were isolated right away by Lymphoprep density gradient centrifugation and were stained directly, without culture. So that batch effects would be minimized, each experiment stained and sorted samples in pairs, pairing one healthy donor with one patient. This TCR was sampled from a man aged 30 to 39 with type 1 diabetes. The specimen was naive CD4+ T cells from blood. This sample's cell subset or site label indicates: true naive CD4+ T cells.

The nucleotide sequence reads TGCGCCAGCAGTGAGAGCCTATACGATTCACCCCTCCACTTT. This sequence encodes CASSESLYDSPLHF. The chain links TRBV10-2 with TRBJ1-6; no D gene call is confident. From its cysteine to its phenylalanine, the CDR3 spans 14 amino acids. Only CDR3 DNA is held: 42 bases, read in frame from base 1. CDR1 and CDR2 were assigned from the germline V gene as WSHSY and SAAADI. The V and J ends are trimmed by 2 bases and 8 bases, leaving 10 bases between them.